The 18 T cell receptor beta chains reported below all come from one sample, sequenced in a study of blood T cell repertoires in COVID-19. Produced via immunoSEQ multiplex PCR; TCRdb's table is partial and in-frame only. The sample holds approximately 150,000 clones; 80% to 90% are singletons and the top ten take 13%. The sample comprised peripheral blood. The receptors were sampled from a man aged 18-30 years with COVID-19, enrolled during active disease.

The chain employs TRBV19 and TRBJ2-5; D may be TRBD1 (5 bases). V lost 10 bases and J 5 bases, leaving 20 bases between the germline ends. Germline-derived CDR1 and CDR2 are LNHDA and SQIVND (reference sequence). The CDR3 contains 14 residues. CDR3 sequence reads: CATRSRGREETQYF. The CDR3 DNA follows: TGTGCCACCCGATCAAGGGGTCGTGAGGAGACCCAGTACTTC.

About this clone itself: Other DNA sequences within the sample encode an identical CDR3. V is TRBV19 and J is TRBJ2-7; perhaps TRBD1 as D (6 bases). CDR3 size: 14 residues. Trimming shortened V by 3 bases and J by 3 bases, and 12 bases separated the two germline ends. Germline CDR1 reads LNHDA; CDR2 reads SQIVND (reference sequence). The chain's CDR3 is CASSISQGFYEQYF. The CDR3 region has the DNA TGTGCCAGTAGTATCTCCCAGGGGTTCTACGAGCAGTACTTC. Variable domain in full (rest from reference TRBV19 and TRBJ2-7): DGGITQSPKYLFRKEGQNVTLSCEQNLNHDAMYWYRQDPGQGLRLIYYSQIVNDFQKGDIAEGYSVSREKKESFPLTVTSAQKNPTAFYLCASSISQGFYEQYFGPGTRLTVT.

The chain uses TRBV18 and TRBJ1-1; D perhaps matches TRBD1 (5 bases). CDR3 length: 17 residues. Germline values: CDR1 KGHSH, CDR2 LQKENI. V was trimmed by 1 base and J by 5 bases, leaving 20 bases between them. The CDR3 spells CASSPLSGAGGRTEAFF. The CDR3 DNA is TGTGCCAGCTCACCACTAAGCGGGGCTGGAGGACGGACTGAAGCTTTCTTT.

This chain uses TRBV10-3 with TRBJ1-5; D is ambiguous. The CDR3 sequence is 14 residues long. The V end lost 2 bases, the J end lost 1 base, and 6 bases lay between the germline ends. From germline, CDR1 is ENHRY and CDR2 SYGVKD. CDR3 sequence: CAISEGGSNQPQHF. For the CDR3, the DNA is TGTGCCATCAGTGAGGGTGGCAGCAATCAGCCCCAGCATTTT.

This clone was picked up one time. This sequence joins TRBV29-1 and TRBJ1-5, with 8 bases lining up with TRBD1. The junction had 5 bases not matched to a gene; V was cut back by 5 bases and J by 5 bases. Germline assignment: CDR1 SQVTM and CDR2 ANQGSEA. This CDR3 is built from 13 residues. In nucleotides, the CDR3 is TGCAGCGTTTTGACAGGGGAGGATCAGCCCCAGCATTTT. Encoded protein: CSVLTGEDQPQHF. The full variable domain, its missing parts supplied by reference TRBV29-1 and TRBJ1-5, is SAVISQKPSRDICQRGTSLTIQCQVDSQVTMMFWYRQQPGQSLTLIATANQGSEATYESGFVIDKFPISRPNLTFSTLTVSNMSPEDSSIYLCSVLTGEDQPQHFGDGTRLSIL.

This chain connects TRBV30 to TRBJ2-2; 7 nucleotides match TRBD1. Germline loops: CDR1 GTSNPN, CDR2 SVGIG (reference sequence). CDR3 size: 16 residues. V lost 2 bases to trimming and J lost 2 bases; unmatched junction nucleotides: 8. This chain's CDR3 is CAWSTPAGGNTGELFF. CDR3 DNA: TGTGCCTGGAGTACTCCCGCAGGGGGAAACACCGGGGAGCTGTTTTTT.

V is TRBV4-3 and J is TRBJ2-3, with 12 positions matching TRBD2. The CDR3 contains 15 residues. V trimming: 4 bases; J trimming: 5 bases; junction bases outside the gene matches: 4. Per the germline V gene, CDR1 is LGHNA and CDR2 is YSLEER. CDR3: CASSLKGLAGDTQYF. In DNA, the CDR3 is TGCGCCAGCAGCCTCAAGGGACTAGCGGGAGATACGCAGTATTTT.

The CDR3 loop reads CASSGLQGSGEAFF. The CDR3 region has the DNA TGTGCCAGCTCGGGGCTTCAGGGTAGTGGTGAAGCTTTCTTT. The chain is built from TRBV18 and TRBJ1-1, with D perhaps matching TRBD1 (5 bases). The germline gives CDR1 KGHSH, CDR2 LQKENI. The CDR3 contains 14 residues. V was shortened by 6 bases and J by 7 bases, with 18 bases between the two germline ends.

This clone was detected only a few times. The chain has TRBV7-9 and TRBJ2-1; 10 bases agree with TRBD2. The V gene's germline CDR1 is SEHNR and CDR2 FQNEAQ (reference sequence). This CDR3 is built from 16 residues. V shed 5 bases and J 4 bases; nucleotides not matched to a gene: 8. CDR3 nucleotides: TGTGCCAGCAGCCCTCGCGGACTAGCGGAATACAATGAGCAGTTCTTC. Its translation is CASSPRGLAEYNEQFF.

This clone came up once. V is TRBV29-1 and J is TRBJ2-5, with D perhaps matching TRBD2 (5 bases). The germline V and J ends were trimmed by 0 bases and 5 bases, with 13 bases remaining between them. The CDR3 is 14 amino acids. CDR1 is SQVTM, CDR2 ANQGSEA, per germline. The CDR3 sequence: CSVEDLGWEETQYF. In DNA form, the CDR3 reads TGCAGCGTTGAAGATCTGGGATGGGAGGAGACCCAGTACTTC.

This chain uses TRBV11-3 with TRBJ2-1, with TRBD2 identical over 9 bases. The V segment lost 5 bases and the J segment 8 bases; nucleotides outside the gene matches: 10. Per the germline V gene, CDR1 is SGHNT and CDR2 is YENEEA. The CDR3 spans 15 residues. CDR3 amino acids: CASSQGTSPQDEQFF. The CDR3 bases are TGTGCCAGCAGCCAAGGGACTAGCCCTCAGGATGAGCAGTTCTTC.

The V gene is TRBV7-2, the J gene TRBJ2-3, with D possibly being TRBD2 (6 bases). Germline V gene data show CDR1 as SGHTA and CDR2 as FQGNSA. CDR3 size: 17 residues. Trimming removed 0 bases from V and 4 bases from J, with 17 bases in between. CDR3 sequence reads: CASSLAGAGGGADTQYF. In DNA form, the CDR3 reads TGTGCCAGCAGCTTAGCGGGAGCCGGGGGAGGTGCAGATACGCAGTATTTT.

In nucleotides, the CDR3 is TGTGCCAGCAGTTTTTCCGCGACTGAAGCTTTCTTT. It encodes CASSFSATEAFF. The chain links TRBV12-3 or TRBV12-4 to TRBJ1-1; D is uncertain. The CDR3 has 12 residues. Trimming pared 3 bases from V and 5 bases from J, leaving 7 bases between.

The J gene is TRBJ1-2, the V gene TRBV28, with D uncertain. The V gene lost 2 bases and the J gene lost 6 bases, with 10 bases spanning the gap. This CDR3 has 13 amino acids. Germline CDR1 reads MDHEN; CDR2 reads SYDVKM. The CDR3 region is CASSLGEWDGYTF. The CDR3 coding sequence is TGTGCCAGCAGTTTAGGGGAGTGGGATGGCTACACCTTC.

The V call is TRBV28, the J call TRBJ2-1; TRBD2 matches 11 bases. V gave up 2 bases and J gave up 8 bases; unmatched junction bases: 8. Per germline, CDR1 MDHEN and CDR2 SYDVKM. This CDR3 contains 16 residues. The CDR3 is CASSLLTSGSLDEQFF. The CDR3 coding sequence is TGTGCCAGCAGTTTACTCACTAGCGGGAGTTTAGATGAGCAGTTCTTC.

CDR3 in amino acids: CASSDLWADLSTDTQYF. The CDR3 bases are TGTGCCAGCAGTGACCTATGGGCAGACCTTAGCACAGATACGCAGTATTTT. This rearrangement joins TRBV6-1 to TRBJ2-3; D remains unclear. The CDR3 totals 17 residues. In germline, CDR1 is MNHNS, CDR2 SASEGT. V was shortened by 3 bases and J by 0 bases, with 16 bases between the two germline ends.

Points on this clone: The junction and the germline gene differ at one end; a read error may be behind it. The V and J genes are TRBV5-4 and TRBJ1-4; 9 nucleotides agree with TRBD1. This CDR3 has 15 residues. The germline CDR1 and CDR2 sequences are SGHNT and YYREEE (reference sequence). The CDR3: CASSPGGQGVEKLLF. The CDR3 DNA follows: TGTGCCAGCAGCCCAGGGGGACAGGGAGTTGAAAAACTGCTTTTT.

The CDR3 loop is CAISESLGDQYF. The CDR3 DNA follows: TGTGCCATCAGTGAGTCATTGGGAGATCAGTACTTC. V and J are TRBV10-3 and TRBJ2-4; possible D gene TRBD2, 5 bases. V was clipped by 0 bases and J by 12 bases, with 9 bases between them. CDR3 size: 12 residues. Looked up from germline, CDR1 is ENHRY and CDR2 is SYGVKD.